The 28 T cell receptor beta chains below all came from one sample that was sequenced in a study of blood T cell repertoires in COVID-19. Generated by immunoSEQ multiplex PCR, the TCRdb table keeps only in-frame clones and is missing some. The sample lists about 110,000 clones, 80% occurring once. Sequencing was done on a sample of peripheral blood. Source of these receptors: a human donor in a cohort sampled during active or convalescent COVID-19.

The chain is built from TRBV3-1 (or the pseudogene TRBV3-2) and TRBJ1-1, with a weak D call TRBD1 (5 bases). The germline gives CDR1 LGHDT, CDR2 YNNKEL (reference sequence). CDR3 length: 12 amino acids. The ends were cut back, 7 bases at V and 3 bases at J, with 9 bases in the middle. In DNA form, the CDR3 reads TGTGCCAGCAACCAGGGCTACACTGAAGCTTTCTTT. Protein product: CASNQGYTEAFF.

This clone has a handful of counts. V and J are TRBV11-1 and TRBJ1-2; D is uncertain. Germline CDR1 is SGHAT and CDR2 is FQDESV (reference sequence). Trimming removed 5 bases from V and 4 bases from J, with 8 bases in between. The CDR3 contains 12 residues. The DNA of the CDR3 is TGTGCCAGCAGCCGCGGGGTCTATGGCTACACCTTC. It is translated as CASSRGVYGYTF. The whole variable domain, filled in from reference TRBV11-1 and TRBJ1-2, reads EAEVAQSPRYKITEKSQAVAFWCDPISGHATLYWYRQILGQGPELLVQFQDESVVDDSQLPKDRFSAERLKGVDSTLKIQPAELGDSAMYLCASSRGVYGYTFGSGTRLTVV.

The genes are TRBV6-6 and TRBJ1-5; D might be TRBD1 (6 bases). Trimming stripped 5 bases from V and 7 bases from J, with 15 bases between. The CDR3 extends over 14 amino acids. CDR1 and CDR2 from the germline V gene are MNHNY and SVGAGI (reference sequence). In nucleotides, the CDR3 is TGTGCCAGCAGTGACACAGGGTCGGGCCAGCCCCAGCATTTT. Translation gives CASSDTGSGQPQHF.

The V and J genes are TRBV13 and TRBJ1-3, with D perhaps TRBD1 (6 bases). CDR1 is PRHDT, CDR2 FYEKMQ, per germline (reference sequence). V lost 3 bases and J 4 bases, leaving 10 bases between the germline ends. CDR3 length: 14 amino acids. The CDR3 region is CASSLMGAGNTIYF. The CDR3 DNA reads TGTGCCAGCAGCTTGATGGGGGCGGGAAACACCATATATTTT. Combining the CDR3 with reference TRBV13 and TRBJ1-3 gives the whole variable domain AAGVIQSPRHLIKEKRETATLKCYPIPRHDTVYWYQQGPGQDPQFLISFYEKMQSDKGSIPDRFSAQQFSDYHSELNMSSLELGDSALYFCASSLMGAGNTIYFGEGSWLTVV.

This chain links TRBV7-9 with TRBJ2-7; 7 bases agree with TRBD1. The V gene's germline CDR1 is SEHNR and CDR2 FQNEAQ (reference sequence). J lost 3 bases, V lost 4 bases, and 3 bases had no gene match. The CDR3 consists of 13 residues. The CDR3 loop reads CASSSGQSYEQYF. CDR3 bases: TGTGCCAGCAGCTCGGGACAGAGCTACGAGCAGTACTTC.

The chain is built from TRBV28 and TRBJ1-5; TRBD1 agrees at 8 bases. V was clipped by 1 base and J by 6 bases; unmatched bases: 11. Germline V CDR1 and CDR2: MDHEN, SYDVKM. This CDR3 spans 17 amino acids. CDR3 region: CASSLLHDRGVGQPQHF. In DNA form, the CDR3 reads TGTGCCAGCAGTTTATTGCATGACAGGGGTGTAGGTCAGCCCCAGCATTTT.

This rearrangement joins TRBV7-2 to TRBJ2-7, with TRBD1 identical over 11 bases. CDR1 and CDR2 (germline): SGHTA, FQGNSA. The length of the CDR3 is 15 residues. V shed 3 bases, J shed 6 bases, and the junction held 7 bases outside the gene matches. The CDR3 nucleotides read TGTGCCAGCAGCTTCAAAGGACAGGGGGCGGGCGAGCAGTACTTC. Translation gives CASSFKGQGAGEQYF.

The rearrangement uses TRBV27 and TRBJ1-5; 9 nucleotides line up with TRBD1. V was clipped by 6 bases and J by 5 bases; unmatched bases: 5. CDR1 is MNHEY and CDR2 is SMNVEV in the germline V gene (reference sequence). The CDR3 totals 14 residues. Here the CDR3 DNA reads TGTGCCAGCAGAATGACAGGGGGGCATCAGCCCCAGCATTTT. This encodes CASRMTGGHQPQHF.

The CDR3 sequence: CASSQARGSLEQYF. The CDR3 DNA follows: TGTGCCAGCAGCCAAGCCAGGGGATCTCTCGAGCAGTACTTC. V gene TRBV14 combines with J gene TRBJ2-7, with a possible D match to TRBD1 (6 bases). Germline CDR1 SGHDN, CDR2 FVKESK. The CDR3 has 14 residues. Trimming cost V 1 base and J 6 bases, with 13 bases left between them.

The chain is built from TRBV14 and TRBJ2-7; 8 bases are shared with TRBD1. Germline assignment: CDR1 SGHDN and CDR2 FVKESK. The length of the CDR3 is 17 residues. J was trimmed by 6 bases and V by 2 bases; bases with no gene match: 15. CDR3 coding DNA: TGTGCCAGCAGCCAACAGACTCAGACAGGGGTAATACGCGAGCAGTACTTC. Translating it yields CASSQQTQTGVIREQYF.

The V and J genes are TRBV6-2 or TRBV6-3 and TRBJ2-5; D perhaps matches TRBD2 (6 bases). Looked up from germline, CDR1 is MNHEY and CDR2 is SVGEGT. The CDR3 length is 17 residues. V was shortened by 0 bases and J by 3 bases, with 17 bases between the two germline ends. CDR3 in DNA: TGTGCCAGCAGTTACTCCTTAATGGTAGCGGAAAAAGAGACCCAGTACTTC. It codes for CASSYSLMVAEKETQYF.

The chain is built from TRBV11-3 and TRBJ1-1; D is uncertain. The V end lost 3 bases, the J end lost 2 bases, and 7 bases lay between the germline ends. The germline gives CDR1 SGHNT, CDR2 YENEEA. The CDR3 extends over 13 amino acids. The CDR3, as DNA: TGTGCCAGCAGCTTCCAGGTAAACACTGAAGCTTTCTTT. Translated: CASSFQVNTEAFF.

The genes are TRBV5-5 and TRBJ2-7; 11 positions match TRBD1. V shed 4 bases, J shed 2 bases, and the junction held 5 bases outside the gene matches. CDR3 length equals 15 residues. CDR1 and CDR2 from the germline V gene are SGHKS and YYEKEE (reference sequence). The DNA for the CDR3 is TGTGCCAGCAGCACGGACAGGGGGCGCGCCTACGAGCAGTACTTC. The encoded protein is CASSTDRGRAYEQYF.

The genes are TRBV4-3 and TRBJ1-3; the D gene is possibly TRBD1 (6 bases). The CDR3 runs 16 residues. The germline CDR1 and CDR2 sequences are LGHNA and YSLEER. Trimming shortened V by 0 bases and J by 3 bases, and 12 bases separated the two germline ends. The CDR3 sequence is CASSQDAGGFGNTIYF. CDR3 nucleotide sequence: TGCGCCAGCAGCCAAGATGCGGGGGGCTTTGGAAACACCATATATTTT.

The chain uses TRBV7-2 and TRBJ2-1; perhaps TRBD2 as D (7 bases). The CDR3 consists of 16 residues. Germline assignment: CDR1 SGHTA and CDR2 FQGNSA. V was cut by 3 bases and J by 2 bases, with 14 bases left in between. The CDR3 region is CASSLYNGGPYNEQFF. CDR3 DNA sequence: TGTGCCAGCAGCTTGTATAACGGGGGGCCCTACAATGAGCAGTTCTTC.

This clone has a single count. The genes are TRBV2 and TRBJ1-2, with D tentatively TRBD1 (6 bases). Germline CDR1 and CDR2: SNHLY and FYNNEI. V lost 8 bases to trimming and J lost 4 bases, with 17 bases between them. The CDR3 length is 14 residues. This CDR3 reads CASSYYQGSYGYTF. The DNA for the CDR3 is TGTGCCAGCTCTTACTACCAGGGGAGCTATGGCTACACCTTC. Supplemented by reference TRBV2 and TRBJ1-2, the full variable domain reads EPEVTQTPSHQVTQMGQEVILRCVPISNHLYFYWYRQILGQKVEFLVSFYNNEISEKSEIFDDQFSVERPDGSNFTLKIRSTKLEDSAMYFCASSYYQGSYGYTFGSGTRLTVV.

The chain carries TRBV2 and TRBJ2-1; possible D gene TRBD2, 7 bases. Trimming stripped 10 bases from V and 0 bases from J, with 16 bases between. Looked up from germline, CDR1 is SNHLY and CDR2 is FYNNEI. The CDR3 extends over 15 amino acids. CDR3 in amino acids: CANLGGQSSYNEQFF. CDR3 nucleotide sequence: TGTGCCAACCTGGGGGGGCAGAGCTCCTACAATGAGCAGTTCTTC. The entire variable domain, with the rest obtained from reference TRBV2 and TRBJ2-1, is as follows: EPEVTQTPSHQVTQMGQEVILRCVPISNHLYFYWYRQILGQKVEFLVSFYNNEISEKSEIFDDQFSVERPDGSNFTLKIRSTKLEDSAMYFCANLGGQSSYNEQFFGPGTRLTVL.

This rearrangement joins TRBV19 to TRBJ2-1, with 12 bases that match TRBD2. The CDR3 is 16 residues long. The germline CDR1 and CDR2 sequences are LNHDA and SQIVND (reference sequence). Trimming removed 3 bases from V and 7 bases from J; junction bases left unmatched: 7. CDR3: CASSILPSGGANEQFF. CDR3 nucleotides: TGTGCCAGTAGTATTCTCCCTAGCGGGGGGGCTAATGAGCAGTTCTTC.

The V call is TRBV14, the J call TRBJ1-2; 8 bases map to TRBD1. The CDR3 loop spans 16 amino acids. Losses at the gene ends were 3 bases for V and 2 bases for J; bases not matched to a gene: 8. Germline CDR1 and CDR2: SGHDN and FVKESK. CDR3 residues: CASSQRTGFGNYGYTF. The CDR3 DNA follows: TGTGCCAGCAGCCAGAGGACAGGGTTTGGGAACTATGGCTACACCTTC.

The chain is built from TRBV3-1 (or the pseudogene TRBV3-2) and TRBJ2-5; 7 bases map to TRBD2. Germline V lookup: CDR1 LGHDT, CDR2 YNNKEL (reference sequence). V was pared by 4 bases and J by 5 bases, with 7 bases of the junction left unmatched. The CDR3 runs 14 residues. This chain's CDR3 is CASSPLSGTETQYF. The CDR3, as DNA: TGTGCCAGCAGCCCCTTAAGCGGGACGGAGACCCAGTACTTC.

The rearrangement links TRBV18 to TRBJ1-5, with TRBD1 as a possible D gene (6 bases). Germline assignment: CDR1 KGHSH and CDR2 LQKENI. Trimming removed 6 bases from V and 9 bases from J, with 21 bases in between. The CDR3 loop spans 15 amino acids. The CDR3 bases are TGTGCCAGCTCCCTCGAGGGGCAGGGGTCTCGGCCCCAGCATTTT. Its protein is CASSLEGQGSRPQHF. Filled out from reference TRBV18 and TRBJ1-5, the complete variable domain reads NAGVMQNPRHLVRRRGQEARLRCSPMKGHSHVYWYRQLPEEGLKFMVYLQKENIIDESGMPKERFSAEFPKEGPSILRIQQVVRGDSAAYFCASSLEGQGSRPQHFGDGTRLSIL.

The chain uses TRBV24-1 and TRBJ2-2; the D gene is possibly TRBD1 (6 bases). V lost 4 bases to trimming and J lost 5 bases, with 13 bases between them. The CDR3 has 15 residues. The germline gives CDR1 KGHDR, CDR2 SFDVKD. The CDR3, as DNA: TGTGCCACCAGTGACCGCAGAGGGGGAACCGGGGAGCTGTTTTTT. Amino acid sequence: CATSDRRGGTGELFF.

This chain links TRBV9 with TRBJ2-7; 7 bases are shared with TRBD1. V shed 6 bases, J shed 3 bases, and the junction held 12 bases outside the gene matches. The CDR3 is 15 amino acids. Looked up from germline, CDR1 is SGDLS and CDR2 is YYNGEE. CDR3 in amino acids: CASNPGPGGFYEQYF. In nucleotides, the CDR3 is TGTGCCAGCAACCCTGGGCCAGGGGGTTTCTACGAGCAGTACTTC.

CDR3 bases: TGTGCCAGCACGGGGTTTCGGATGACCTACGAGCAGTACTTC. Encoded protein: CASTGFRMTYEQYF. V and J are TRBV28 and TRBJ2-7, with D possibly being TRBD2 (5 bases). The V gene's germline CDR1 is MDHEN and CDR2 SYDVKM. This CDR3 spans 14 amino acids. The V end was cut by 7 bases, the J end by 2 bases, with 15 bases between.

The chain combines TRBV24-1 with TRBJ1-4, with D tentatively TRBD1 (5 bases). The germline V gene encodes CDR1 KGHDR and CDR2 SFDVKD. CDR3 size: 14 residues. Trimming left V 9 bases short and J 5 bases short, with 15 bases between. CDR3 in amino acids: CATRGTGKNEKLFF. The CDR3 coding sequence is TGTGCCACCCGGGGGACGGGGAAGAATGAAAAACTGTTTTTT.

The chain combines TRBV3-1 (or the pseudogene TRBV3-2) with TRBJ1-5; D is possibly TRBD1 (6 bases). With 1 base removed from V and 9 bases from J, the gap between germline ends came to 10 bases. The CDR3 extends over 13 amino acids. Germline assignment: CDR1 LGHDT and CDR2 YNNKEL (reference sequence). CDR3 bases: TGTGCCAGCAGCCAAGGGGCACAGGGGCCCCAGCATTTT. Its protein product is CASSQGAQGPQHF.

The chain carries TRBV5-6 and TRBJ2-1; TRBD2 is a possible D gene (7 bases). CDR1 SGHDT and CDR2 YYEEEE come from the germline V gene. CDR3 length: 13 residues. The V and J ends lost 2 bases and 9 bases respectively, with 12 bases between them. As DNA, the CDR3 is TGTGCCAGCAGCTTTGGGGGGGCGGTTGAGCAGTTCTTC. Residues: CASSFGGAVEQFF.

In its sample, this clone was seen a few times. The chain uses TRBV4-2 and TRBJ1-2; D uncertain. The CDR3 has 13 amino acids. The germline V gene encodes CDR1 LGHNA and CDR2 YNFKEQ. V was shortened by 0 bases and J by 8 bases, with 10 bases between the two germline ends. CDR3 DNA: TGTGCCAGCAGCCAAGATCACGGTTACGGCTACACCTTC. It yields the protein CASSQDHGYGYTF.